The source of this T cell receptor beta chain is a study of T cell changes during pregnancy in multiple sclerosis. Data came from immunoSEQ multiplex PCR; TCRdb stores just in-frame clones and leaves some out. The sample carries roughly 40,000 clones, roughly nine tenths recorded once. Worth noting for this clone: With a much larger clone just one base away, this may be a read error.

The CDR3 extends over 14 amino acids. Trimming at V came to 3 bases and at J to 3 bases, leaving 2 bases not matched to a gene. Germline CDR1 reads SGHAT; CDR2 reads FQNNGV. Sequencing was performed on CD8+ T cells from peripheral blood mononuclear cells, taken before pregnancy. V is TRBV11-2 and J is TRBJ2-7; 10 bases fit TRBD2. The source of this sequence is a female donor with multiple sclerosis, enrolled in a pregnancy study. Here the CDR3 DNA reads TGTGCCAGCAGCTTCGGGACTAGCGACTACGAGCAGTACTTC. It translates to CASSFGTSDYEQYF.